Sequencing of this T cell receptor beta chain was carried out in a study of T cell responses to AZD1222 COVID-19 vaccine. Germline V gives CDR1 LNHDA, CDR2 SQIVND (reference sequence). The CDR3 is 14 amino acids. Trimming left V 5 bases short and J 9 bases short, with 14 bases between. TCRdb keeps only in-frame clones here, not all; method: immunoSEQ multiplex PCR. Of 150,000 or so clones listed, around 89% were seen once; the top ten hold more than 4%. The origin of this receptor is an adult who received the MenACWY meningococcal vaccine as a control. V is TRBV19 and J is TRBJ1-6; no clear D gene. Specimen: peripheral blood, collected 28 days after the second dose of the MenACWY control vaccine. CDR3 sequence (DNA): TGTGCCAGTAGTTCGCAAGGACCTGTTTCACCCCTCCACTTT. Translation gives CASSSQGPVSPLHF.